The table lists the clone carrying this TCR beta chain with many counts. This sample is part of a study of CD8+CD57+ T cells in acquired aplastic anemia. Turning to the study itself: Sorting CD4+ and CD8+ cells gave DNA averaging around 3 ug. There were about 10.8 million reads, on average, for CD4+ cells from healthy donors.

The CDR3 is made up of 12 amino acids. The V and J ends lost 3 bases and 5 bases respectively, with 7 bases between them. Germline CDR1 is SNHLY and CDR2 is FYNNEI. Profiling that covered TCR beta VDJ and CDR3 relied on genomic DNA as its template. TCRdb independently ran MiXCR on the reads; one entry per CDR3 protein. The profile shows approximately 380,000 distinct CDR3 sequences, about two thirds of them singletons. J is TRBJ1-1 and V is TRBV2; D is uncertain. Sequenced material: sorted CD4+, CD8+, or CD8+CD57+ T cells (not recorded which) from PBMCs. This TCR was recovered from a human donor in good health, serving as a control. The CDR3 coding sequence is TGTGCCAGCAGTGAGAGTTTTACTGAAGCTTTCTTT. It codes for CASSESFTEAFF.